Presented here are 9 T cell receptor beta chains from one specimen sequenced in a study of shared clonotypes between healthy human individuals. Produced via immunoSEQ multiplex PCR; TCRdb's table is partial and in-frame only. The sample shows roughly 2 million clones, 95% of them seen only once. The sequencing input was naive CD4+ T cells sorted from blood. Subset denoted: CD45RA+ positively selected. The receptors were sampled from a man aged 18 to 29 in good health.

The chain combines TRBV6-5 with TRBJ2-4; tentatively, D is TRBD2 (6 bases). The CDR3 has 16 amino acids. CDR1 and CDR2 (germline): MNHEY, SVGAGI. V lost 4 bases to trimming and J lost 0 bases, with 13 bases between them. The CDR3 protein is CASSSAGGLAKNIQYF. The CDR3 DNA follows: TGTGCCAGCAGTTCAGCCGGAGGGCTAGCCAAAAACATTCAGTACTTC.

The chain employs TRBV4-1 and TRBJ2-5, with 9 bases lining up with TRBD1. The V gene end was trimmed by 1 base and the J gene end by 6 bases; junction bases not matched to a gene: 6. CDR1 and CDR2 (germline): MGHRA, YSYEKL. The length of the CDR3 is 15 residues. CDR3 sequence: CASSQGGQGLKTQYF. The CDR3 DNA sequence: TGCGCCAGCAGCCAAGGTGGACAGGGGTTGAAGACCCAGTACTTC.

J is TRBJ1-4 and V is TRBV6-5; D uncertain. V lost 2 bases and J 8 bases, leaving 12 bases between the germline ends. The CDR3 sequence is 14 residues long. Germline V CDR1 and CDR2: MNHEY, SVGAGI. DNA of the CDR3: TGTGCCAGCAGTTACGGGCAGAACCAAGAAAAACTGTTTTTT. Amino acid sequence: CASSYGQNQEKLFF.

The genes are TRBV14 and TRBJ1-4; D unclear. Germline V gene data show CDR1 as SGHDN and CDR2 as FVKESK. Trimming pared 0 bases from V and 0 bases from J, leaving 8 bases between. CDR3 length: 16 amino acids. As DNA, the CDR3 is TGTGCCAGCAGCCAAGATACGGGTGCAACTAATGAAAAACTGTTTTTT. Translation gives CASSQDTGATNEKLFF.

The chain is built from TRBV19 and TRBJ2-6; no firm D call. Trimming took 4 bases from V and 1 from J, leaving 2 bases between them. CDR1 is LNHDA and CDR2 is SQIVND in the germline V gene (reference sequence). The CDR3 runs 13 residues. The DNA for the CDR3 is TGTGCCAGTAGTAAGTCTGGGGCCAACGTCCTGACTTTC. Residues: CASSKSGANVLTF.

The rearrangement links TRBV7-9 to TRBJ1-6, with D perhaps matching TRBD1 (5 bases). CDR3 size: 15 residues. V was trimmed by 1 base and J by 9 bases, leaving 13 bases between them. Germline V lookup: CDR1 SEHNR, CDR2 FQNEAQ (reference sequence). As DNA, the CDR3 is TGTGCCAGCAGCTTAGGCGGGGCGGGTGTTTCACCCCTCCACTTT. This encodes CASSLGGAGVSPLHF.

The V and J genes are TRBV30 and TRBJ2-5, with D possibly matching TRBD1 (5 bases). V dropped 3 bases and J dropped 5 bases, with 22 bases sitting between them. The CDR3 has 16 amino acids. The germline V gene encodes CDR1 GTSNPN and CDR2 SVGIG (reference sequence). The CDR3 protein is CAWSVPPGPLEETQYF. DNA for the CDR3: TGTGCCTGGAGCGTCCCTCCAGGGCCTCTCGAGGAGACCCAGTACTTC.

This chain joins TRBV28 and TRBJ2-1, with 8 bases identical to TRBD2. This CDR3 contains 19 residues. V gave up 4 bases and J gave up 5 bases; unmatched junction bases: 19. Germline lookup yields CDR1 MDHEN and CDR2 SYDVKM. CDR3 region: CASSSLGGLAGSLDNEQFF. For the CDR3, the DNA is TGTGCCAGCAGTTCACTAGGGGGGCTAGCGGGTTCCTTGGACAATGAGCAGTTCTTC.

The chain combines TRBV5-1 with TRBJ2-1; TRBD2 might be the D (6 bases). The CDR3 consists of 18 residues. Germline values: CDR1 SGHRS, CDR2 YFSETQ. Trimming removed 0 bases from V and 5 bases from J, with 21 bases in between. The CDR3 region is CASSLVSGTNPGDNEQFF. CDR3 in DNA: TGCGCCAGCAGCTTGGTTAGCGGCACCAACCCCGGGGACAATGAGCAGTTCTTC.